This entry lists 27 T cell receptor beta chains sequenced from one sample in a study of cytomegalovirus exposure and HLA in healthy donors (dated by TCRdb to about 2017). Libraries were built with the immunoSEQ multiplex PCR assay. The multiplex PCR relied on a mix of 60 forward primers for TCR Vbeta segments and 13 reverse primers for TCR Jbeta segments. TCRdb carries this immuneACCESS record with in-frame sequences only. Its versions omit some clonotypes, under half of them owing to an unresolved V gene in the studies checked, with the rest unexplained. In all, the sample holds over 150,000 clones, and 77% of those were seen once. The top ten constitute about 1.4% of the sample. Input material: PBMCs. These receptor sequences come from a woman aged 25 to 39 in good health and CMV-seropositive.

This chain uses TRBV13 with TRBJ2-7, with 8 nucleotides matching TRBD2. Germline V gene lookup returns CDR1 PRHDT and CDR2 FYEKMQ (reference sequence). The CDR3 runs 16 residues. The J segment lost 1 base and the V segment lost 3 bases, leaving 8 bases of the junction unmatched. CDR3 DNA: TGTGCCAGCAGCTTGATGGCGGGAGGCTTATCCTACGAGCAGTACTTC. This encodes CASSLMAGGLSYEQYF.

This clone was counted a single time. The chain links TRBV6-4 to TRBJ1-2, with TRBD1 matching 8 bases. In germline, CDR1 is MRHNA, CDR2 SNTAGT. J was trimmed by 4 bases and V by 4 bases; bases with no gene match: 2. CDR3 length: 13 residues. The CDR3 protein is CASSATGAYGYTF. DNA for the CDR3: TGTGCCAGCAGTGCGACAGGGGCCTATGGCTACACCTTC.

This clone was seen a handful of times. The rearrangement joins TRBV6-1 to TRBJ1-3; the match to TRBD1 covers 9 bases. The germline V gene has CDR1 MNHNS and CDR2 SASEGT. V trimming: 1 base; J trimming: 1 base; junction bases outside the gene matches: 2. The CDR3 covers 16 residues. DNA for the CDR3: TGTGCCAGCAGTGAAGAGACAGGGGGTTCTGGAAACACCATATATTTT. It codes for CASSEETGGSGNTIYF.

The chain uses TRBV19 and TRBJ2-2; TRBD1 might be the D (6 bases). Germline CDR1 is LNHDA and CDR2 is SQIVND (reference sequence). Between the trimmed V and J ends, which lost 4 bases and 1 base, there was a span of 13 bases. The CDR3 has 16 amino acids. CDR3 amino acids: CASSTGAGLNTGELFF. The CDR3, as DNA: TGTGCCAGTAGTACAGGGGCAGGATTGAACACCGGGGAGCTGTTTTTT.

This clone has just one count. The CDR3 nucleotides read TGTGCCAGCAGCGTAGAGGAGGGGACGAGTGAGACCCAGTACTTC. Encoded protein: CASSVEEGTSETQYF. The chain employs TRBV9 and TRBJ2-5, with D perhaps matching TRBD2 (6 bases). Trimming stripped 0 bases from V and 5 bases from J, with 14 bases between. In germline, CDR1 is SGDLS, CDR2 YYNGEE. The CDR3 loop spans 15 amino acids.

This clone appeared a few times. This sequence joins TRBV7-8 and TRBJ1-5; 8 bases are shared with TRBD1. There are 15 residues in the CDR3. With V trimmed by 1 base and J by 7 bases, 6 bases remained unmatched. CDR1 SGHVS and CDR2 FQNEAQ come from the germline V gene. The chain's CDR3 is CASSLVAGGGQPQHF. CDR3 nucleotides: TGTGCCAGCAGCTTAGTGGCAGGGGGCGGGCAGCCCCAGCATTTT.

The chain has TRBV27 and TRBJ2-7; 8 nucleotides line up with TRBD2. The CDR3 extends over 15 amino acids. The germline V gene encodes CDR1 MNHEY and CDR2 SMNVEV (reference sequence). The ends lost 0 bases at V and 3 bases at J; junction bases unmatched: 4. In nucleotides, the CDR3 is TGTGCCAGCAGTTTATCGAGCGGGAGCCTCTACGAGCAGTACTTC. Protein: CASSLSSGSLYEQYF.

This rearrangement joins TRBV6-5 to TRBJ1-1; 11 nucleotides align to TRBD1. The trim removed 2 bases at V and 3 bases at J, leaving 2 bases unmatched. In germline, CDR1 is MNHEY, CDR2 SVGAGI. CDR3 length equals 15 residues. The CDR3 spells CASSYTGQGDTEAFF. CDR3 DNA sequence: TGTGCCAGCAGTTACACGGGACAGGGGGACACTGAAGCTTTCTTT.

The V gene is TRBV1, the J gene TRBJ2-5; TRBD2 is taken as the D call from the table, unchecked against the DNA. TRBV1 is noted as a pseudogene. The CDR3 loop spans 18 amino acids. Written as DNA, the CDR3 is TGCACCAGCAGCCAAGATATGGGACTAGCGGGATCTCGGGAGACCCAGTACTTC. It is translated as CTSSQDMGLAGSRETQYF.

V gene TRBV5-4 combines with J gene TRBJ1-4; 8 bases agree with TRBD1. V lost 2 bases, J lost 3 bases, and 3 bases stayed unmatched. From germline, CDR1 is SGHNT and CDR2 YYREEE (reference sequence). The length of the CDR3 is 15 residues. CDR3 region: CASSFKQGANEKLFF. CDR3 bases: TGTGCCAGCAGCTTCAAACAGGGGGCTAATGAAAAACTGTTTTTT.

V usage is TRBV9 and J usage is TRBJ1-1, with TRBD1 identical over 7 bases. Trimming at V came to 0 bases and at J to 0 bases, leaving 17 bases not matched to a gene. Germline lookup yields CDR1 SGDLS and CDR2 YYNGEE. The length of the CDR3 is 20 residues. In DNA, the CDR3 is TGTGCCAGCAGCGTAGGGCTATACCGTGGCGGCGGGACAGTGAACACTGAAGCTTTCTTT. It encodes CASSVGLYRGGGTVNTEAFF.

A few counts support this clone. The chain recombines TRBV5-1 with TRBJ1-4; D remains unclear. Germline-derived CDR1 and CDR2 are SGHRS and YFSETQ. The CDR3 contains 14 residues. V lost 7 bases to trimming and J lost 0 bases, with 10 bases between them. For the CDR3, the DNA is TGCGCCAGCGCCCTAGATGCAACTAATGAAAAACTGTTTTTT. Encoded protein: CASALDATNEKLFF.

The J gene is TRBJ2-1, the V gene TRBV18; TRBD1 agrees at 7 bases. Germline assignment: CDR1 KGHSH and CDR2 LQKENI. With V trimmed by 3 bases and J by 0 bases, 2 bases remained unmatched. The CDR3 loop spans 15 amino acids. The CDR3 coding sequence is TGTGCCAGCTCACCGACAGGGAGCTCCTACAATGAGCAGTTCTTC. Translating gives CASSPTGSSYNEQFF.

J is TRBJ2-1 and V is TRBV7-3; 9 nucleotides match TRBD2. CDR1 is SGHTA, CDR2 FQGTGA, per germline. With V trimmed by 4 bases and J by 2 bases, 6 bases remained unmatched. CDR3 length: 16 residues. CDR3 region: CASSYLAGFPYNEQFF. DNA of the CDR3: TGTGCCAGCAGCTACCTAGCGGGGTTTCCCTACAATGAGCAGTTCTTC.

CDR3 DNA sequence: TGTGCCATCACCCCTAGCGGGAGCTCCTACGAGCAGTACTTC. Its translation is CAITPSGSSYEQYF. The V call is TRBV10-3, the J call TRBJ2-7, with TRBD2 matching 10 bases. Germline loops: CDR1 ENHRY, CDR2 SYGVKD. V shed 7 bases and J 0 bases; nucleotides not matched to a gene: 3. The CDR3 totals 14 residues.

The DNA for the CDR3 is TGTGCCAGCAGCGCCACTAGCGGGAGTTACGAGCAGTACTTC. This gives the protein CASSATSGSYEQYF. J is TRBJ2-7 and V is TRBV11-3; 11 bases line up with TRBD2. Germline loops: CDR1 SGHNT, CDR2 YENEEA. CDR3 length: 14 amino acids. With 5 bases clipped from V and 4 bases from J, the junction kept 4 bases outside the gene matches.

This clone was seen a few times. The V and J genes are TRBV30 and TRBJ2-5; D is undetermined. The CDR3 runs 13 residues. In germline, CDR1 is GTSNPN, CDR2 SVGIG (reference sequence). Trimming removed 5 bases at V and 0 bases at J, with 10 bases between. The CDR3 region has the DNA TGTGCCTGGGTGGGCAGGTACCAAGAGACCCAGTACTTC. This translates into CAWVGRYQETQYF. Together with reference TRBV30 and TRBJ2-5, the CDR3 gives the full variable domain: SQTIHQWPATLVQPVGSPLSLECTVEGTSNPNLYWYRQAAGRGLQLLFYSVGIGQISSEVPQNLSASRPQDRQFILSSKKLLLSDSGFYLCAWVGRYQETQYFGPGTRLLVL.

This clone was observed a handful of times. The chain is built from TRBV7-2 and TRBJ2-7; TRBD2 agrees at 7 bases. The CDR3 contains 16 residues. Per germline, CDR1 SGHTA and CDR2 FQGNSA. V lost 3 bases to trimming and J lost 0 bases; unmatched junction nucleotides: 8. CDR3 bases: TGTGCCAGCAGCTTCTATGGGGGAGGGAGCTCCTACGAGCAGTACTTC. Its translation: CASSFYGGGSSYEQYF.

The genes are TRBV19 and TRBJ1-1, with 9 bases lining up with TRBD1. The CDR3 loop spans 16 amino acids. The V gene end was trimmed by 5 bases and the J gene end by 2 bases; junction bases not matched to a gene: 9. CDR1 is LNHDA and CDR2 is SQIVND in the germline V gene (reference sequence). The CDR3 nucleotides read TGTGCCAGTAGTTCGCGGACAGGGGCAAGAAACACTGAAGCTTTCTTT. Its protein product is CASSSRTGARNTEAFF.

The rearrangement joins TRBV30 to TRBJ1-1; 8 nucleotides line up with TRBD1. Germline-derived CDR1 and CDR2 are GTSNPN and SVGIG (reference sequence). The ends lost 4 bases at V and 11 bases at J; junction bases unmatched: 12. This CDR3 contains 13 residues. DNA for the CDR3: TGTGCCTGGACTTCGACAGGGGACCATTCGGCTTTCTTT. Translation: CAWTSTGDHSAFF.

This chain connects TRBV4-3 to TRBJ1-2; 10 bases are a match to TRBD1. Trimming at V came to 0 bases and at J to 7 bases, leaving 5 bases not matched to a gene. Germline V CDR1 and CDR2: LGHNA, YSLEER. The CDR3 extends over 15 amino acids. The CDR3, as DNA: TGCGCCAGCAGCCAAGACGTCGGACAGGGGGGTGGCTACACCTTC. Translated: CASSQDVGQGGGYTF.

This clone was found a few times. This CDR3 is CAWSPLTGEQYF. For the CDR3, the DNA is TGTGCCTGGAGCCCATTGACAGGGGAGCAGTATTTT. The V and J genes are TRBV30 and TRBJ2-3; 8 nucleotides match TRBD1. The CDR3 is made up of 12 amino acids. The V gene's germline CDR1 is GTSNPN and CDR2 SVGIG (reference sequence). V dropped 3 bases and J dropped 11; count of bases not matched to a gene: 7.

The rearrangement joins TRBV5-6 to TRBJ2-3, with D tentatively TRBD2 (5 bases). Germline lookup yields CDR1 SGHDT and CDR2 YYEEEE. The length of the CDR3 is 14 residues. Between the trimmed V and J ends, which lost 4 bases and 0 bases, there was a span of 9 bases. In DNA form, the CDR3 reads TGTGCCAGCAGCGGGAGTATGAGCACAGATACGCAGTATTTT. It yields the protein CASSGSMSTDTQYF.

This clone was detected only a few times. The chain employs TRBV19 and TRBJ2-1, with 11 nucleotides matching TRBD2. This CDR3 has 22 amino acids. Trimming removed 1 base from V and 9 bases from J; junction bases left unmatched: 26. In germline, CDR1 is LNHDA, CDR2 SQIVND (reference sequence). CDR3 in DNA: TGTGCCAGTAGTATAGGAGGGTTCCAGGGGGCACGGATTAGCGGGAGGGTAGGTGAGCAGTTCTTC. It specifies CASSIGGFQGARISGRVGEQFF.

V and J are TRBV2 and TRBJ2-3; the match to TRBD1 covers 7 bases. J lost 3 bases, V lost 4 bases, and 10 bases had no gene match. This CDR3 contains 16 residues. Per the germline V gene, CDR1 is SNHLY and CDR2 is FYNNEI. CDR3 in amino acids: CASSAQWDRRTDTQYF. As DNA, the CDR3 is TGTGCCAGCAGTGCCCAGTGGGACAGACGGACAGATACGCAGTATTTT.

J is TRBJ2-7 and V is TRBV5-1; possible D gene TRBD1, 5 bases. This CDR3 region has 15 residues. The germline V gene has CDR1 SGHRS and CDR2 YFSETQ. Trimming pared 1 base from V and 3 bases from J, leaving 14 bases between. The CDR3 loop reads CASSLSSGSSYEQYF. The CDR3 DNA reads as TGCGCCAGCAGCTTGTCGTCAGGGTCCAGCTACGAGCAGTACTTC. Together with reference TRBV5-1 and TRBJ2-7, the CDR3 gives the full variable domain: KAGVTQTPRYLIKTRGQQVTLSCSPISGHRSVSWYQQTPGQGLQFLFEYFSETQRNKGNFPGRFSGRQFSNSRSEMNVSTLELGDSALYLCASSLSSGSSYEQYFGPGTRLTVT.

The chain carries TRBV28 and TRBJ1-1; TRBD1 is a possible D gene (5 bases). Looked up from germline, CDR1 is MDHEN and CDR2 is SYDVKM. V was pared by 8 bases and J by 1 base, with 14 bases between. This CDR3 comprises 14 residues. The chain's CDR3 is CASGKEGRNTEAFF. The CDR3 region has the DNA TGTGCCAGCGGGAAGGAGGGGAGGAACACTGAAGCTTTCTTT.